The 3 T cell receptor beta chains given below trace back to one sample, sequenced in a study of naive and memory T cell subsets. An equimolar mix of two oligonucleotides served as the beta constant-region primer for TRBC1 and TRBC2. One entry per CDR3 protein, called by TCRdb with MiXCR from the UMI-ligation and nested PCR reads. The data contain over 75,000 distinct CDR3 sequences, around 12% of them singletons. The specimen sequenced was central memory CD4+ T cells from blood. The receptor source for this set is a human donor in good health.

This clonotype showed up many times. The chain couples TRBV6-5 to TRBJ1-6, with 9 bases matching TRBD1. The CDR3 is 17 residues long. V lost 6 bases and J lost 7; bases outside the gene matches: 13. Germline lookup yields CDR1 MNHEY and CDR2 SVGAGI. The CDR3 sequence: CASSGLTGGERNSPLHF. The CDR3 DNA reads TGTGCCAGCAGCGGCTTAACAGGGGGCGAACGAAATTCACCCCTCCACTTT.

This clonotype was recorded at least ten times. The rearrangement joins TRBV5-5 to TRBJ2-7, with D possibly called TRBD1 or TRBD2 (5 bases each). The length of the CDR3 is 16 residues. CDR1 and CDR2 (germline): SGHKS, YYEKEE (reference sequence). V was clipped by 4 bases and J by 1 base, with 18 bases between them. The CDR3 loop reads CASSQYPGRQSYEQYF. The CDR3 DNA follows: TGTGCCAGCAGCCAATACCCGGGACGGCAATCCTACGAGCAGTACTTC.

The gene calls are TRBV15 and TRBJ2-2, with no clear D. The CDR3 consists of 14 residues. Germline CDR1 LNHNV, CDR2 YYDKDF (reference sequence). Trimming cost V 1 base and J 1 base, with 4 bases left between them. CDR3 in DNA: TGTGCCACCAGCAGAGCCCAGAACACCGGGGAGCTGTTTTTT. Protein product: CATSRAQNTGELFF. Looking up the rest from reference TRBV15 and TRBJ2-2 gives the full variable domain: DAMVIQNPRYQVTQFGKPVTLSCSQTLNHNVMYWYQQKSSQAPKLLFHYYDKDFNNEADTPDNFQSRRPNTSFCFLDIRSPGLGDTAMYLCATSRAQNTGELFFGEGSRLTVL.